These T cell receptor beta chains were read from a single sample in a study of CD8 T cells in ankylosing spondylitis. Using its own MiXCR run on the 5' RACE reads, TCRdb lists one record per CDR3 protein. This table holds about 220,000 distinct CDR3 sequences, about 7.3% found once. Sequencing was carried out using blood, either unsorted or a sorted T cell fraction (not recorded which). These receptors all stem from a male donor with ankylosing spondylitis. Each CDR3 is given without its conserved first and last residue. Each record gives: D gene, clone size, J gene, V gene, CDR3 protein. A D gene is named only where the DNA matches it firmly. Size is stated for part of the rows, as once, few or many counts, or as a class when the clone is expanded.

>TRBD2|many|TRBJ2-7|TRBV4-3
ASSQDASGRREQY
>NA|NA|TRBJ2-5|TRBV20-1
SARDYYGETQY
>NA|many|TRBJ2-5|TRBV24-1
ATSETGSTETQY
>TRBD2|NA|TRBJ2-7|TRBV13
ASSSGLAGHLVHEQY
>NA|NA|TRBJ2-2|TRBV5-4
ASSLEGYGTGELF
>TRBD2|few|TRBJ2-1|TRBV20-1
SARARRLAVYNEQF
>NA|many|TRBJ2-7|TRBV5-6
ASSLEHGEQY
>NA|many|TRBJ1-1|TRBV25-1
ASSESANTEAF
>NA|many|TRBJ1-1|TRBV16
ASSPLPENTEAF
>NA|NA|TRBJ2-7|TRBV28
ASSFRGGYEQY
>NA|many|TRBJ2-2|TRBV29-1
SADNSNTGELF
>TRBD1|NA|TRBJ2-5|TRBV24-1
ATSGGTDGDTETQY
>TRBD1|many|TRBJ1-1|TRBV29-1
SAPTGANTEAF
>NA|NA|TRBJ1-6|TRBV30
AWSVQKNSPLH
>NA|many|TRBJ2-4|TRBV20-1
SARAEGLKNIQY
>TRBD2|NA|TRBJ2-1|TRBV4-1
ASSQDRILSMREDYNEQF
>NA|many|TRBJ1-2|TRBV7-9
ASSLGGGMDGYT
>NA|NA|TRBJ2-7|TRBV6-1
ASRPAAGDESYEQY
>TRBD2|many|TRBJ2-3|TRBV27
ASSIPTAGAGTDTQY
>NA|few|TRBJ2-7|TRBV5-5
ASSPGAGYYEQY
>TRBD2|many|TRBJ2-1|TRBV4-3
ASSPIETTSGISKQF
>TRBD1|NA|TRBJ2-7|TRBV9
ASSVTGISYEQY
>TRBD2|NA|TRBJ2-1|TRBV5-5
ASSAGLAGAYEQF
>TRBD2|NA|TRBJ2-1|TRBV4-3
ASTPGGGGAIDEQF
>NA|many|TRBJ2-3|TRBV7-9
ASSLLRGSTDTQY
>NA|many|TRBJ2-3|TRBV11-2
ASSAEKVWRDTQY
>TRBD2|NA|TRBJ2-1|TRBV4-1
ASSLPGPGGGEQF
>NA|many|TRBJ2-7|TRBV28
ASSLDSYEQY
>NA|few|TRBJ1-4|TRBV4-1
ASSQDAAGGVEELF
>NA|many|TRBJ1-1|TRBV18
ASSPDKGRVGNTEAF
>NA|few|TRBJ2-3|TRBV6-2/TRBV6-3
ASSYPGQTTDTQY
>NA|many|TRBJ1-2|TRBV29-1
SAQSGKGHYGYT
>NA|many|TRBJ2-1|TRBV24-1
ATALGSEQLF
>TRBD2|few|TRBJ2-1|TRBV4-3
ASSWEASGYNEQF
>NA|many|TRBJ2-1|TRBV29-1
SVEDLGGEQF
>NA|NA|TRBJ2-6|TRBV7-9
ASSFIRGAGAGANVLT
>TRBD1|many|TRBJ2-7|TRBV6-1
ASRGTGPPYEQY